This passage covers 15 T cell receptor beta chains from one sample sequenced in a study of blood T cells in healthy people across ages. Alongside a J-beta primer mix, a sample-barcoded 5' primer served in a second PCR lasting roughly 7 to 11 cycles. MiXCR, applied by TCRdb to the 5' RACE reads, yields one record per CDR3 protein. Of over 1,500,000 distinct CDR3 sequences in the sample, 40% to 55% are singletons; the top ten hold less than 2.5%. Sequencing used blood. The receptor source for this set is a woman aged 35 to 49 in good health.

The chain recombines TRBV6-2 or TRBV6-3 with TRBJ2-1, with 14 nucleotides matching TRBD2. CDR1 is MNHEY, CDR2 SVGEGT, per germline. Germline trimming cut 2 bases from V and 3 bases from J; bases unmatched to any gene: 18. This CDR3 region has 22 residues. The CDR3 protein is CASSYMPGLTSGGAYLYNEQFF. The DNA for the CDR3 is TGTGCCAGCAGTTACATGCCTGGCCTGACTAGCGGGGGGGCCTATCTCTACAATGAGCAGTTCTTC.

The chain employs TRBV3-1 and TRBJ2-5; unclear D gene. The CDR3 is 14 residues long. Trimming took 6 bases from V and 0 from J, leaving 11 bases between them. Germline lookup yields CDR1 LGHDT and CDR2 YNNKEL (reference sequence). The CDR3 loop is CASSQKRHQETQYF. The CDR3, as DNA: TGTGCCAGCAGTCAAAAGCGACACCAAGAGACCCAGTACTTC.

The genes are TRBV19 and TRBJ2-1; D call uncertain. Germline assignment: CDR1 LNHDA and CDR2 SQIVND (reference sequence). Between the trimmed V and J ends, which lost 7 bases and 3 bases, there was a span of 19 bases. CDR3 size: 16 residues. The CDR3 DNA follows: TGTGCCAGTACCCCGAACCTTGGTAGTGGCTACAATGAGCAGTTCTTC. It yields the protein CASTPNLGSGYNEQFF. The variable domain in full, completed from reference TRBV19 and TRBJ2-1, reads DGGITQSPKYLFRKEGQNVTLSCEQNLNHDAMYWYRQDPGQGLRLIYYSQIVNDFQKGDIAEGYSVSREKKESFPLTVTSAQKNPTAFYLCASTPNLGSGYNEQFFGPGTRLTVL.

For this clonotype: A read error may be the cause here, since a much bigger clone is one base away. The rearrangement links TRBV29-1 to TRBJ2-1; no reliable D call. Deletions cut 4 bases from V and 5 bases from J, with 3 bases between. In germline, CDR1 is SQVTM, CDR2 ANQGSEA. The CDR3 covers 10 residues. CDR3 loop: CSVAHNEQFF. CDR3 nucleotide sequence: TGCAGCGTTGCACACAATGAGCAGTTCTTC.

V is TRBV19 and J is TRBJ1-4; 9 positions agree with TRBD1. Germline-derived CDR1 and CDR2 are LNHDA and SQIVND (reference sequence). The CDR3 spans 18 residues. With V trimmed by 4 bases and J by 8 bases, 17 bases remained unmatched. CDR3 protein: CASSTVSRTGGFGEKLFF. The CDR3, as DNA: TGTGCCAGTAGTACCGTGTCCAGAACAGGGGGCTTCGGGGAAAAACTGTTTTTT.

The CDR3 sequence: CSAGASGARYEQYF. CDR3 in DNA: TGCAGTGCTGGGGCCAGCGGGGCCCGCTACGAGCAGTACTTC. The J gene is TRBJ2-4, the V gene TRBV20-1; the match to TRBD2 covers 7 bases. The J call is in doubt because the DNA end fits TRBJ2-7 better. From germline, CDR1 is DFQATT and CDR2 SNEGSKA (reference sequence). This CDR3 is 14 amino acids long.

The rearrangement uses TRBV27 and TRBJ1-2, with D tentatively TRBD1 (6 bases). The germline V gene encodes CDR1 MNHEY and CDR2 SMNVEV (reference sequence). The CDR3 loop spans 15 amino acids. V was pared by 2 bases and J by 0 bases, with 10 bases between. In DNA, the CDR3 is TGTGCCAGCAGTTTACAGACAGGCTCTAACTATGGCTACACCTTC. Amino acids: CASSLQTGSNYGYTF.

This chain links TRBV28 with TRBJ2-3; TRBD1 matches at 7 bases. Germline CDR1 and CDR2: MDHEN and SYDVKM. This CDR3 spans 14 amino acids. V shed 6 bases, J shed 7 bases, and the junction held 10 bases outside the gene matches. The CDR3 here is CASRTGSLQHTQYF. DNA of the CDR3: TGTGCCAGCAGGACAGGGTCACTGCAGCATACGCAGTATTTT.

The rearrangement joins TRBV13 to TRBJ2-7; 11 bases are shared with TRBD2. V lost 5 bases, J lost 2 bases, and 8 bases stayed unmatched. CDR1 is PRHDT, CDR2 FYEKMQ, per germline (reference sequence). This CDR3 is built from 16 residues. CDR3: CASSNIAGGPTYEQYF. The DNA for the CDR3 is TGTGCCAGCAGCAACATAGCGGGGGGGCCCACCTACGAGCAGTACTTC.

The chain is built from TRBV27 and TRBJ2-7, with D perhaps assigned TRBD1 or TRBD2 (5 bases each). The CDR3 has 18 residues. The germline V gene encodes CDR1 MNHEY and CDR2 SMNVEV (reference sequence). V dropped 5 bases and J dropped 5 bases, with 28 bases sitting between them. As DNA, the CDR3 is TGTGCCAGCAGTCCTCATCACGGGACCGCTTCCCCCGGGAACGAGCAGTACTTC. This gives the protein CASSPHHGTASPGNEQYF.

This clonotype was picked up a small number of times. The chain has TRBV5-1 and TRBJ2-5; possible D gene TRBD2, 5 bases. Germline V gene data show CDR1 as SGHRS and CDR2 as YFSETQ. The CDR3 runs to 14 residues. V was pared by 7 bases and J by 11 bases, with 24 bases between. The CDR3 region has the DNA TGCGCCAGCGCGCCCGAGTCGACTATCCTGGAGCAGTACTTC. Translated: CASAPESTILEQYF. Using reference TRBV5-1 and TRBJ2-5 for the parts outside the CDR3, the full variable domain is KAGVTQTPRYLIKTRGQQVTLSCSPISGHRSVSWYQQTPGQGLQFLFEYFSETQRNKGNFPGRFSGRQFSNSRSEMNVSTLELGDSALYLCASAPESTILEQYFGPGTRLLVL.

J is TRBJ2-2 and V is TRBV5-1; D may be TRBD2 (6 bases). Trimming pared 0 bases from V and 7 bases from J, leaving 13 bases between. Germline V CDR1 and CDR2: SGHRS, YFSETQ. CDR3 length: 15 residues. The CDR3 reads CASSLGGLDGGELFF. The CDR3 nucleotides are TGCGCCAGCAGCTTGGGGGGACTGGACGGCGGGGAGCTGTTTTTT.

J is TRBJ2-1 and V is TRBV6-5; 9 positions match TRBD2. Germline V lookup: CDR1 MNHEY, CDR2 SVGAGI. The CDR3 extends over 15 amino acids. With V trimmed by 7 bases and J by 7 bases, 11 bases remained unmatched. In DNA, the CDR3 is TGTGCCAGCACCTACAGGGCTAGCGGGGTAAATGAGCAGTTCTTC. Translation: CASTYRASGVNEQFF.

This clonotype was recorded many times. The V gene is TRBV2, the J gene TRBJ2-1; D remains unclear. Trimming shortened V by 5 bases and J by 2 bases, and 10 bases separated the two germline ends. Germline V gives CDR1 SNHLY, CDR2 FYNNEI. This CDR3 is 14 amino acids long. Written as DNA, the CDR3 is TGTGCCAGCAGTAACGGCAGGACCTACAATGAGCAGTTCTTC. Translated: CASSNGRTYNEQFF.

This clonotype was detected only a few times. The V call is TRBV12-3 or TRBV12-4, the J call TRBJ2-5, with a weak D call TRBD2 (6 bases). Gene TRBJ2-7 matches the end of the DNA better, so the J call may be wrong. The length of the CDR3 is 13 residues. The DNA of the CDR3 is TGTGCCAGCAGTCCCCGGAGGGCTAACGAGCAGTACTTC. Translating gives CASSPRRANEQYF.